The rows below give T cell receptor beta chains drawn from one sample of a study of graft-versus-host responses after intestinal transplantation. Measured with immunoSEQ multiplex PCR; TCRdb has only the in-frame clones, and not every one. The sample comprises about 120,000 clones, 85% to 95% of which are singletons, and 3% to 4% rests with the top ten. Antigens of these TCRs are unknown. The source material was unstimulated CD8+ T cells sorted from spleen or lymph node cells, sampled before intestinal transplant. The receptors stem from a human donor who received an intestinal transplant. Both conserved end residues are part of each CDR3.

V gene	J gene	CDR3 length	CDR3 protein
TRBV7-9	TRBJ1-1	12	CASSFGNTEAFF
TRBV4-3	TRBJ2-1	17	CASSQDWGPSSYNEQFF
TRBV7-6	TRBJ2-1	13	CASSQQRFGEQFF
TRBV9	TRBJ1-2	14	CASSPGQRNYGYTF
TRBV6-5	TRBJ2-5	14	CASSLGLNQETQYF
TRBV28	TRBJ2-1	17	CASSSLDRGVIDNEQFF
TRBV7-9	TRBJ2-1	14	CASSLEGLAAEQFF
TRBV29-1	TRBJ2-7	11	CSVEEVGTQVF
TRBV28	TRBJ2-7	14	CASRGTGLTYEQYF
TRBV6-1	TRBJ2-1	16	CASSDRLAGDYNEQFF
TRBV27	TRBJ2-1	13	CASSHGSYNEQFF
TRBV4-2	TRBJ2-1	17	CASSQVDIAVSYNEQFF
TRBV28	TRBJ1-1	13	CASSLGRITEAFF
TRBV5-6	TRBJ2-7	14	CASSFGTGVREQYF
TRBV5-1	TRBJ2-2	15	CASSLRQGNTGELFF
TRBV28	TRBJ2-7	13	CASSYDSVYEQYF
TRBV4-3	TRBJ2-7	15	CASSQEAGTVYEQYF
TRBV5-1	TRBJ2-3	16	CASSLEASANTDTQYF
TRBV4-3	TRBJ2-7	16	CASSQDRSGSSYEQYF
TRBV11-2	-	11	CASSPAHEQYF
TRBV10-3	TRBJ2-7	14	CAISAGGSSYEQYF